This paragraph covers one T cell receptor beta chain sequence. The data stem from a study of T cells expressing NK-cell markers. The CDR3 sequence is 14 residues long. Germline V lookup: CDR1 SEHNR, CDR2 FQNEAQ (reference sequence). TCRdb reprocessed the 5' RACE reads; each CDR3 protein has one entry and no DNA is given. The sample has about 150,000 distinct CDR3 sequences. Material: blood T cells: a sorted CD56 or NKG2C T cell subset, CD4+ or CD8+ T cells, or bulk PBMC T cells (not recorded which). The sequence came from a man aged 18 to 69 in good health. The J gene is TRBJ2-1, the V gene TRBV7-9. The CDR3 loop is CASSLSYLANEQFF.